This is a list of T cell receptor beta chains from one sample in a study of blood T cell repertoires in COVID-19. Sequenced by immunoSEQ multiplex PCR; TCRdb stores in-frame clones only, minus some. The sample lists under 300,000 clones; 80% to 85% were seen once. The sample comprised peripheral blood. These receptors all come from a woman aged 18-29 years with acute or convalescent COVID-19. CDR3s include the opening cysteine and the closing phenylalanine or tryptophan. Each record gives: V gene, J gene, D gene, clone size, CDR3 protein, CDR3 DNA. The D gene is left open where the match is weak. Clone size is not always given. Where it is, it says once, few, many or a class for expanded clones.

TRBV2	TRBJ2-7	TRBD1	many	CASSAGQGGYEQYF	TGTGCCAGCAGTGCGGGACAGGGGGGCTACGAGCAGTACTTC
TRBV9	TRBJ2-1	TRBD2	few	CASSIGTSGRVEQFF	TGTGCCAGCAGCATTGGGACTAGCGGGAGAGTTGAGCAGTTCTTC
TRBV4-3	TRBJ2-5	.	.	CASSDIRQETQYF	TGCGCCAGCAGCGACATTCGCCAAGAGACCCAGTACTTC
TRBV27	TRBJ2-7	TRBD2	.	CASSPRRIAGGPKEQYF	TGTGCCAGCAGTCCCCGCCGAATAGCGGGAGGGCCAAAAGAGCAGTACTTC
TRBV5-1	TRBJ2-7	.	.	CASSENGAYEQYF	TGCGCCAGCAGCGAAAACGGTGCCTACGAGCAGTACTTC
TRBV15	TRBJ2-5	TRBD2	.	CATSYRLAGEETQYF	TGTGCCACCAGCTACCGACTAGCGGGAGAGGAGACCCAGTACTTC
TRBV28	TRBJ2-7	TRBD2	.	CASSGGRAFEQYF	TGTGCCAGCAGCGGCGGGAGGGCCTTCGAGCAGTACTTC
TRBV6-2/TRBV6-3	TRBJ2-7	TRBD2	.	CASSGTGTSGSFYEQYF	TGTGCCAGCAGTGGTACCGGGACTAGCGGGAGTTTCTACGAGCAGTACTTC
TRBV5-4	TRBJ2-1	.	few	CASSLTSSYNEQFF	TGTGCCAGCAGCTTGACTAGCTCCTACAATGAGCAGTTCTTC
TRBV6-5	TRBJ2-7	TRBD2	.	CASSRTSNYEQYF	TGTGCCAGCAGTCGGACTAGTAACTACGAGCAGTACTTC
TRBV7-2	TRBJ1-5	.	.	CASRRQVNQPQHF	TGTGCCAGCAGGAGACAGGTGAATCAGCCCCAGCATTTT
TRBV25-1	TRBJ2-3	TRBD1	.	CASSETQGTDTQYF	TGTGCCAGCAGTGAAACACAGGGGACAGATACGCAGTATTTT
TRBV28	TRBJ2-7	TRBD1	.	CASSTGTGAYEQYF	TGTGCCAGCAGTACCGGGACAGGGGCCTACGAGCAGTACTTC
TRBV28	TRBJ1-5	.	few	CASSGGNQPQHF	TGTGCCAGCAGCGGGGGCAATCAGCCCCAGCATTTT
TRBV28	TRBJ1-2	TRBD1	.	CASSLSPGQGVIGYGYTF	TGTGCCAGCAGTTTGTCCCCAGGACAGGGGGTTATTGGTTATGGCTACACCTTC
TRBV6-5	TRBJ2-1	TRBD2	.	CASSRGLAGTNEQFF	TGTGCCAGCAGCCGTGGACTAGCGGGAACGAATGAGCAGTTCTTC
TRBV5-4	TRBJ1-2	TRBD1	.	CASSGQGAPGYTF	TGTGCCAGCAGCGGACAGGGGGCGCCAGGCTACACCTTC
TRBV6-5	TRBJ1-4	.	.	CASSHGGDVVKLFF	TGTGCCAGCAGCCACGGGGGGGATGTTGTAAAACTGTTTTTT
TRBV3-1/TRBV3-2	TRBJ2-2	TRBD2	.	CASSQVWLAGGSTGELFF	TGTGCCAGCAGCCAAGTGTGGCTAGCGGGAGGCAGCACCGGGGAGCTGTTTTTT
TRBV6-2/TRBV6-3	TRBJ2-1	.	.	CASSPWRDQYNEQFF	TGTGCCAGCAGTCCGTGGAGGGATCAGTACAATGAGCAGTTCTTC
TRBV14	TRBJ1-2	.	.	CASSQYSAYGYTF	TGTGCCAGCAGCCAATACAGTGCCTATGGCTACACCTTC
TRBV6-2/TRBV6-3	TRBJ2-1	TRBD1	few	CASSYRQGLNEQFF	TGTGCCAGCAGTTACAGACAGGGCCTCAATGAGCAGTTCTTC
TRBV7-8	TRBJ2-1	TRBD2	.	CASSFGLAAFSYNEQFF	TGTGCCAGCAGCTTCGGACTAGCGGCTTTCTCCTACAATGAGCAGTTCTTC
TRBV28	TRBJ2-7	TRBD1	.	CASTPNLGTGAYEQYF	TGTGCCAGCACTCCGAACCTCGGGACAGGGGCCTACGAGCAGTACTTC
TRBV5-4	TRBJ1-2	.	.	CASSLAGTPGNYGYTF	TGTGCCAGCAGCTTGGCCGGGACTCCGGGGAACTATGGCTACACCTTC
TRBV6-1	TRBJ1-5	.	.	CASSDGLSNQPQHF	TGTGCCAGCAGTGACGGACTTAGCAATCAGCCCCAGCATTTT
TRBV19	TRBJ1-5	.	.	CASSIVRGGGNQPQHF	TGTGCCAGTAGTATAGTGAGGGGAGGGGGCAATCAGCCCCAGCATTTT
TRBV5-1	TRBJ2-1	TRBD2	.	CASSLVGTSGRLYNEQFF	TGCGCCAGCAGCTTGGTGGGTACTAGCGGGAGATTGTACAATGAGCAGTTCTTC
TRBV3-1/TRBV3-2	TRBJ2-1	.	.	CASSEVGGQSEQFF	TGTGCCAGCAGCGAAGTGGGGGGGCAATCTGAGCAGTTCTTC
TRBV11-2	TRBJ2-2	.	.	CASSRKRVANTGELFF	TGTGCCAGCAGCCGGAAGCGGGTCGCGAACACCGGGGAGCTGTTTTTT
TRBV28	TRBJ2-7	TRBD2	.	CASSLYKGGGEQYF	TGTGCCAGCAGTTTATACAAAGGCGGGGGTGAGCAGTACTTC
TRBV24-1	TRBJ2-3	TRBD1	.	CATRGQLTDTQYF	TGTGCCACCCGGGGACAGCTCACAGATACGCAGTATTTT
TRBV7-9	TRBJ2-7	TRBD1	.	CASSLATGGRSYEQYF	TGTGCCAGCAGCTTAGCCACAGGGGGTCGATCCTACGAGCAGTACTTC
TRBV3-1/TRBV3-2	TRBJ1-1	.	.	CASSQGQGSAFF	TGTGCCAGCAGCCAGGGGCAGGGATCAGCTTTCTTT
TRBV5-1	TRBJ1-6	TRBD1	many	CASSQTGASGNSPLHF	TGCGCCAGCAGCCAGACAGGGGCTTCGGGTAATTCACCCCTCCACTTT
TRBV19	TRBJ1-2	TRBD1	few	CASSRGQESGGYTF	TGTGCCAGTAGTAGGGGACAGGAGTCTGGTGGCTACACCTTC
TRBV7-2	TRBJ2-1	TRBD2	.	CASSARTSGRNEQFF	TGTGCCAGCAGCGCTCGGACTAGCGGGAGGAATGAGCAGTTCTTC
TRBV28	TRBJ1-1	.	.	CASSLGAGGRRTEAFF	TGTGCCAGCAGTTTGGGTGCGGGTGGGAGAAGAACTGAAGCTTTCTTT
TRBV5-5	TRBJ1-4	.	.	CASSMPRVLGEKLFF	TGTGCCAGCAGCATGCCCAGGGTTTTAGGAGAAAAACTGTTTTTT
TRBV19	TRBJ2-3	TRBD1	once	CASATEGQGSTDTQYF	TGTGCCAGTGCCACCGAGGGACAGGGGAGCACAGATACGCAGTATTTT
TRBV27	TRBJ1-1	.	.	CASSFDGGRWTEAFF	TGTGCCAGCAGTTTTGACGGGGGGCGATGGACTGAAGCTTTCTTT
TRBV19	TRBJ2-1	.	.	CASSIVGGSSYNEQFF	TGTGCCAGTAGTATAGTCGGCGGGTCATCCTACAATGAGCAGTTCTTC
TRBV13	TRBJ1-5	.	.	CASSLGGHFNQPQHF	TGTGCCAGCAGCTTAGGCGGACATTTCAATCAGCCCCAGCATTTT
TRBV11-2	TRBJ1-2	TRBD1	.	CASSFNQGALGYTF	TGTGCCAGCAGCTTTAATCAGGGGGCACTGGGCTACACCTTC
TRBV27	TRBJ1-6	.	.	CASSLFLGGANNSPLHF	TGTGCCAGCAGTTTATTTCTGGGGGGGGCCAATAATTCACCCCTCCACTTT
TRBV4-1	TRBJ2-1	TRBD2	.	CASSQSSGRSSYNEQFF	TGCGCCAGCAGCCAGTCTAGCGGGAGAAGCTCCTACAATGAGCAGTTCTTC
TRBV7-2	TRBJ1-6	TRBD1	.	CASRRDRGTYNSPLHF	TGTGCCAGCAGGAGGGACAGGGGGACCTATAATTCACCCCTCCACTTT
TRBV11-3	TRBJ2-3	.	.	CASSPTRWDTQYF	TGTGCCAGCAGCCCAACTAGATGGGATACGCAGTATTTT
TRBV4-3	TRBJ2-1	.	.	CASSQDKGLALYNEQFF	TGCGCCAGCAGCCAAGATAAAGGGCTAGCCCTTTACAATGAGCAGTTCTTC